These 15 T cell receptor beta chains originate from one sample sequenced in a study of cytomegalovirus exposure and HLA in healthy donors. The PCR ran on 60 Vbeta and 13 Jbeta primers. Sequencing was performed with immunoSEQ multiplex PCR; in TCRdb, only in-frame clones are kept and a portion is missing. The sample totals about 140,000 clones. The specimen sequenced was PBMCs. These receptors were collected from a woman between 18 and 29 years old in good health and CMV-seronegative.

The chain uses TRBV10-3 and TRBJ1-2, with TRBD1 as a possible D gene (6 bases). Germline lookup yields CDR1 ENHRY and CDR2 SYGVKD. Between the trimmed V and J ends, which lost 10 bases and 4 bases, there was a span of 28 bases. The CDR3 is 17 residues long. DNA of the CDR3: TGTGCCACCTCCGGGACACAAATGGGTCAAGGAGCCTATGGCTACACCTTC. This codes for CATSGTQMGQGAYGYTF.

CDR3 residues: CASSQPGRHGGELFF. The CDR3 DNA reads as TGTGCCAGCAGCCAACCTGGCAGGCATGGCGGGGAGCTGTTTTTT. The chain combines TRBV4-2 with TRBJ2-2; D gene unclear. This CDR3 region has 15 residues. Trimming took 2 bases from V and 7 from J, leaving 14 bases between them. CDR1 and CDR2 (germline): LGHNA, YNFKEQ.

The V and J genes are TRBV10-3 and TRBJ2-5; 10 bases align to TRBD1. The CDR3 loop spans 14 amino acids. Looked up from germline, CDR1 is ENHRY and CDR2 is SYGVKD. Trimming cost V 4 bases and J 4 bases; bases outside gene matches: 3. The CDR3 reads CAISVTGGRETQYF. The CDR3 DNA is TGTGCCATCAGTGTGACAGGGGGCCGAGAGACCCAGTACTTC.

The CDR3 here is CASSTGSNQPQHF. The CDR3 nucleotides read TGTGCCAGCAGCACAGGTAGCAATCAGCCCCAGCATTTT. J is TRBJ1-5 and V is TRBV7-2, with TRBD1 as a possible D gene (5 bases). The CDR3 is 13 residues long. Trimming cost V 5 bases and J 0 bases, with 5 bases left between them. From germline, CDR1 is SGHTA and CDR2 FQGNSA. The whole variable domain, remainder taken from reference TRBV7-2 and TRBJ1-5, is GAGVSQSPSNKVTEKGKDVELRCDPISGHTALYWYRQSLGQGLEFLIYFQGNSAPDKSGLPSDRFSAERTGGSVSTLTIQRTQQEDSAVYLCASSTGSNQPQHFGDGTRLSIL.

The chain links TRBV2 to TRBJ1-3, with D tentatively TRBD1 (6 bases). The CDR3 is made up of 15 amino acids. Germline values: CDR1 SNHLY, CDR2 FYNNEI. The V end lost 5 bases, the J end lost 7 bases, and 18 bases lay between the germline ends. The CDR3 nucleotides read TGTGCCAGCAGTACAAGACCTGACAGGACCAACACCATATATTTT. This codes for CASSTRPDRTNTIYF.

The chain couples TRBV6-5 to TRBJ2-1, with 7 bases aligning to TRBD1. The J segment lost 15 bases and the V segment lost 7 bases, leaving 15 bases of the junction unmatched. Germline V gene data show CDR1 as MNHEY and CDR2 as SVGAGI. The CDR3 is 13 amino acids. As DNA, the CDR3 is TGTGCCAGCAATCCTTCCAGGGGGTTAGGGGGGTTCTTC. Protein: CASNPSRGLGGFF.

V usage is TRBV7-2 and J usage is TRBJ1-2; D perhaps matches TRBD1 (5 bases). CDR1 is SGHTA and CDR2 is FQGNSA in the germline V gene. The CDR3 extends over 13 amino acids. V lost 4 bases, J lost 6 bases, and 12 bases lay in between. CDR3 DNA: TGTGCCAGCAGCTGGAGGGGTGTTCATGGCTACACCTTC. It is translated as CASSWRGVHGYTF.

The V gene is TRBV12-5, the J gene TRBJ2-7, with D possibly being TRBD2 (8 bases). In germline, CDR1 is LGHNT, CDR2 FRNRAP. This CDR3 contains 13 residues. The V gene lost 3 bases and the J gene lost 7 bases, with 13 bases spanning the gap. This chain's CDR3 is CASGFSGTEEQYF. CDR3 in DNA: TGTGCTAGTGGTTTTAGCGGGACAGAAGAGCAGTACTTC.

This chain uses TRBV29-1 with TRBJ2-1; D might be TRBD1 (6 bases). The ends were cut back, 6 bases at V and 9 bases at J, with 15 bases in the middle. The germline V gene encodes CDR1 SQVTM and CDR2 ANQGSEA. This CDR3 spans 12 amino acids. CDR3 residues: CSVEKRDTEQFF. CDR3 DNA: TGCAGCGTCGAAAAACGGGACACTGAGCAGTTCTTC.

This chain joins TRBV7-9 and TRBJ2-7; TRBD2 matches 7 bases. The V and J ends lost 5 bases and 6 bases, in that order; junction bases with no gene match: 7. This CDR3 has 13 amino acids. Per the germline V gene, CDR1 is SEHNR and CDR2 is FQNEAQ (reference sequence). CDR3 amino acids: CASSGRVGREQYV. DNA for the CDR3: TGTGCCAGCAGCGGGAGGGTGGGCCGCGAGCAGTACGTC.

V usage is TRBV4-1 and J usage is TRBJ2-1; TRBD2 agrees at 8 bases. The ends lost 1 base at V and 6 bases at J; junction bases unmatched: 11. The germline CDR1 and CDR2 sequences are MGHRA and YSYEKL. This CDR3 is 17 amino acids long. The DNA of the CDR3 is TGCGCCAGCAGCCAAGGCCCCGGGAGGGCCTTAGGCAATGAGCAGTTCTTC. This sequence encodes CASSQGPGRALGNEQFF.

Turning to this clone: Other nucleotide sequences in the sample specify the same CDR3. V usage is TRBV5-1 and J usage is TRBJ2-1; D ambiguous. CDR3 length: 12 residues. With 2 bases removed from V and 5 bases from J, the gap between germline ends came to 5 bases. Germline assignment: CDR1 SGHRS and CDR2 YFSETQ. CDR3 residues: CASSFSDNEQFF. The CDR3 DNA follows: TGCGCCAGCAGCTTCTCAGACAATGAGCAGTTCTTC.

DNA of the CDR3: TGCGCCAGCAGCCAAGATCTAGGCACCGGGACTAGCGGGGCAGATACGCAGTATTTT. Its translation is CASSQDLGTGTSGADTQYF. The V gene is TRBV4-3, the J gene TRBJ2-3; TRBD2 aligns across 13 bases. CDR1 and CDR2 from the germline V gene are LGHNA and YSLEER. Germline trimming cut 0 bases from V and 4 bases from J; bases unmatched to any gene: 10. There are 19 residues in the CDR3.

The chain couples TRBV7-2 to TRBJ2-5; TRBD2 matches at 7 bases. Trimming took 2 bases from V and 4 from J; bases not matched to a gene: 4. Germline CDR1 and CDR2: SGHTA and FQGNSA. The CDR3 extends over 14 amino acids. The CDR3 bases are TGTGCCAGCAGCTTAAACGGGAGGACAGAGACCCAGTACTTC. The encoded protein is CASSLNGRTETQYF.

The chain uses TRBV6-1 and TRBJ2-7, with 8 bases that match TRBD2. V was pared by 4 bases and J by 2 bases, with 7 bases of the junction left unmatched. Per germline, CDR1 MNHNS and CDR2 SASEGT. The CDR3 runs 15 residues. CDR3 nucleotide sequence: TGTGCCAGCAGTGGCCCGGGGCGGGGGGCCTACGAGCAGTACTTC. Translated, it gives CASSGPGRGAYEQYF.